The present T cell receptor (beta chain) was sequenced within a study of blood T cell repertoires in COVID-19. CDR3 length: 15 amino acids. Looked up from germline, CDR1 is SGHTA and CDR2 is FQGNSA. The trim removed 2 bases at V and 4 bases at J, leaving 5 bases unmatched. The authors' processing: Quantification of nucleated cells was approximated via reference gene primer amplification. Using immunoSEQ multiplex PCR, the repertoire was profiled, and TCRdb retains in-frame clones only, with some absent. Clone size and the V and J calls come from that table; the DNA yielded D and trimming. Of 15,000 to 20,000 clones listed, 91% are singletons.

Sequenced input: peripheral blood. The source is a human donor in a cohort sampled during active COVID-19. This chain joins TRBV7-2 and TRBJ2-3; 8 nucleotides agree with TRBD2. CDR3 DNA: TGTGCCAGCAGCTTATACGGGGGGGCCTCAGATACGCAGTATTTT. Translated: CASSLYGGASDTQYF.